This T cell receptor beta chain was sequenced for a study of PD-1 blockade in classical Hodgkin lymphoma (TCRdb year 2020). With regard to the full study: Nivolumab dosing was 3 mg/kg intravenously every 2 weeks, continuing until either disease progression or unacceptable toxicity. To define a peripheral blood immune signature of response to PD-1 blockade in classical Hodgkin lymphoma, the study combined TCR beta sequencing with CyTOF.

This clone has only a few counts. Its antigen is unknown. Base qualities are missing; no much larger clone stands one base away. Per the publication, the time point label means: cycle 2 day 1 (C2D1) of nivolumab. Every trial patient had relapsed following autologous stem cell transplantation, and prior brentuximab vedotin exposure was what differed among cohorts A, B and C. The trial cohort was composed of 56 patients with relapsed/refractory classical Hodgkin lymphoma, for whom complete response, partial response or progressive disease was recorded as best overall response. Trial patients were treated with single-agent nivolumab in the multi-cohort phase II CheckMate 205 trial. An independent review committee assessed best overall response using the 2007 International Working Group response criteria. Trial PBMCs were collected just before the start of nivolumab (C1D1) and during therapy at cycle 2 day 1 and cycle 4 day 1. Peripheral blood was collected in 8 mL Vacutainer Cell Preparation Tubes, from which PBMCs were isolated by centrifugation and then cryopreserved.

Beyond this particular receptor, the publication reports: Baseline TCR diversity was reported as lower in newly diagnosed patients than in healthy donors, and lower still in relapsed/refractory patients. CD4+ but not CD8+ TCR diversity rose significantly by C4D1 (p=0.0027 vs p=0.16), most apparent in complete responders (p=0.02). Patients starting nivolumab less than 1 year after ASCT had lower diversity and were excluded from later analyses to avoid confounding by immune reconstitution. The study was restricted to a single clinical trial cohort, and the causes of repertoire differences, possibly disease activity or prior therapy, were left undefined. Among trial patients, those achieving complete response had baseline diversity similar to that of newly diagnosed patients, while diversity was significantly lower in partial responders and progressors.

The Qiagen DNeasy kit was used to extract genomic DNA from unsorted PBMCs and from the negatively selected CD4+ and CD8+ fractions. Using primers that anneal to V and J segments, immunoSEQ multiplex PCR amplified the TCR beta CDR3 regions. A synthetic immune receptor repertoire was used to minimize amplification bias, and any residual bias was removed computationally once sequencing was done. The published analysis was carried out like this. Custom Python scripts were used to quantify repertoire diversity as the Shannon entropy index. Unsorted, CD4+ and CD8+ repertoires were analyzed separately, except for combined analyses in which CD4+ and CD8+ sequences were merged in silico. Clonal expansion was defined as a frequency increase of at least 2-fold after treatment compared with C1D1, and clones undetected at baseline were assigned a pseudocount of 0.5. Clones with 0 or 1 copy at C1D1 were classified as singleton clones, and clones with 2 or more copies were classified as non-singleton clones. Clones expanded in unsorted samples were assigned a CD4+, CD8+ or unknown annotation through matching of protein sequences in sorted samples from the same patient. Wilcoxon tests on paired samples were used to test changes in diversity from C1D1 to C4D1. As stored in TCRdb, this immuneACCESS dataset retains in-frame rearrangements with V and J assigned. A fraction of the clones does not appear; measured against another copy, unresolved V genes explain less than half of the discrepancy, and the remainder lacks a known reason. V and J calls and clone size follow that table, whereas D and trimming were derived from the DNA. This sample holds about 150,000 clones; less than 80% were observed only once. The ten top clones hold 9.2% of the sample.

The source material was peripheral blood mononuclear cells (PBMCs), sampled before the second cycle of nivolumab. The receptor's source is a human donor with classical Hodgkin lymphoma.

The nucleotide sequence is TGCGCCAGCAGCTTATACCCTCTAGCGGGATCCGGGGAGCTGTTTTTT. The resulting protein is CASSLYPLAGSGELFF. The chain is assembled from TRBV5-1 and TRBJ2-2, with TRBD2 matching 9 junction bases. V has 2 bases trimmed and J has 6 bases trimmed; junction bases matching no gene number 8. The CDR3 starts with the cysteine, ends with the phenylalanine, and has 16 residues. The sequence is cut down to CDR3 DNA, 48 bases in frame from base 1. For CDR1 and CDR2, the germline V gene lists SGHRS and YFSETQ.